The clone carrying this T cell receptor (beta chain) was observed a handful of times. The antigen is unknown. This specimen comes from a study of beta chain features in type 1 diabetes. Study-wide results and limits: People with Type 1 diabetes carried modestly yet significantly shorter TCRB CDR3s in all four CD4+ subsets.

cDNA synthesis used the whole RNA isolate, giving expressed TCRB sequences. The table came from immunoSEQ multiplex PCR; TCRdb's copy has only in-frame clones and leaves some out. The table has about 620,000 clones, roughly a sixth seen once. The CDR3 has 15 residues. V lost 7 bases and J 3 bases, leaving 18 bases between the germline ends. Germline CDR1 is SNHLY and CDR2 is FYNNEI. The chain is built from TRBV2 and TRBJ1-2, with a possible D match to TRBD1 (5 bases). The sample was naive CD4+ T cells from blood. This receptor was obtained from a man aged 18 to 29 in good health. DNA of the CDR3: TGTGCCAGCACCTATTTGGGGGTGAGGGACTATGGCTACACCTTC. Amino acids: CASTYLGVRDYGYTF.